These T cell receptor beta chains were read from a single sample in a study of control samples from healthy donors and cancer patients. Produced via immunoSEQ multiplex PCR; TCRdb's table is partial and in-frame only. The sample has some 110,000 clones, roughly four fifths seen once. The sequenced sample was blood. All receptors derive from a woman in her forties or fifties in good health. The CDR3 runs from the conserved cysteine through the conserved F or W. The D gene is left open where the match is weak. The size of a clone is reported for some rows only, either as once, few or many, or as a class for expanded clones.

V gene	D gene	J gene	clone size	CDR3 DNA	CDR3 protein
TRBV15	TRBD1	TRBJ2-7	-	TGTGCCACCAGCAGAGATCGGGCAGGGGGCTACTACGAGCAGTACTTC	CATSRDRAGGYYEQYF
TRBV7-2	-	TRBJ2-5	-	TGTGCCAGCAGCTTATTGCGCCCAGGGTGGGAGACCCAGTACTTC	CASSLLRPGWETQYF
TRBV29-1	TRBD1	TRBJ2-5	-	TGCAGCGTTTTCCCCCTCCGGGACAGGGCGGAGACCCAGTACTTC	CSVFPLRDRAETQYF
TRBV27	TRBD2	TRBJ2-3	once	TGTGCCAGCAGTTTACGGGGACTAGGGGGGGCACTAGACCTCACAGATACGCAGTATTTT	CASSLRGLGGALDLTDTQYF
TRBV5-6	-	TRBJ1-5	-	TGTGCCAGCAGCGACGGTTTCAATCAGCCCCAGCATTTT	CASSDGFNQPQHF
TRBV18	-	TRBJ1-2	-	TGTGCCAGCTCGTCGGACAGCGGCTATGGCTACACCTTC	CASSSDSGYGYTF
TRBV7-2	TRBD2	TRBJ2-7	-	TGTGCCAGCAGCCGGGGGGGGTACGAGCAGTACTTC	CASSRGGYEQYF
TRBV11-3	TRBD2	TRBJ2-1	-	TGTGCCAGCAGCTCCTTAGCGGGGTTCTACAATGAGCAGTTCTTC	CASSSLAGFYNEQFF
TRBV11-2	TRBD1	TRBJ1-1	-	TGTGCCAGCAGCTTGTCCGTGGTGAGGGGGCCAGGTGAGGACACTGAAGCTTTCTTT	CASSLSVVRGPGEDTEAFF
TRBV19	TRBD1	TRBJ2-1	-	TGTGCCAGTAGTATAGGGGGACAGGGGGCCGGCAATGAGCAGTTCTTC	CASSIGGQGAGNEQFF
TRBV5-4	-	TRBJ2-1	-	TGTGCCAGCAGCTTGGGTGGGGGGAGCTCCTACAATGAGCAGTTCTTC	CASSLGGGSSYNEQFF
TRBV29-1	TRBD2	TRBJ2-1	few	TGCAGCGCGGGGGGAACCTACAATGAGCAGTTCTTC	CSAGGTYNEQFF
TRBV7-9	-	TRBJ1-2	-	TGTGCCAGCAGCCCTCCCAACTATGGCTACACCTTC	CASSPPNYGYTF
TRBV29-1	-	TRBJ2-1	-	TGCAGCGCTGGCGGGACTGTCGACAATGAGCAGTTCTTC	CSAGGTVDNEQFF
TRBV25-1	-	TRBJ2-3	once	TGTGCCAGCAGTGACCAGCGTACTAGCACAGATACGCAGTATTTT	CASSDQRTSTDTQYF
TRBV2	TRBD1	TRBJ1-4	few	TGTGCCAGCAGGCCTGGACAGGCTCCTAATGAAAAACTGTTTTTT	CASRPGQAPNEKLFF
TRBV5-4	TRBD2	TRBJ2-1	-	TGTGCCAGCAGCTTAGGGACTAGCGGCCACAATGAGCAGTTCTTC	CASSLGTSGHNEQFF
TRBV21-1	-	TRBJ1-5	-	TGTGCCAGAACCGCCTGGACAGTCGTCCAGCCCCAGCATTTT	CARTAWTVVQPQHF
TRBV2	-	TRBJ1-1	-	TGTGCCAGCAGCCGCCTGGGAGGCGTGGGGACTGAAGCTTTCTTT	CASSRLGGVGTEAFF
TRBV5-1	-	TRBJ1-2	-	TGCGCCAGCAGCTTGGATTCGGAGGCACGAAGGTATGGCTACACCTTC	CASSLDSEARRYGYTF
TRBV2	-	TRBJ2-3	-	TGTGCCAGCAGTGGACTATTTAGCACAGATACGCAGTATTTT	CASSGLFSTDTQYF
TRBV18	TRBD2	TRBJ2-1	-	TGTGCCAGCTCACTAAACGGACTAGCGGGGGGGAATGAGCAGTTCTTC	CASSLNGLAGGNEQFF
TRBV29-1	-	TRBJ1-1	-	TGCAGCGTTGAAGATCGAAAGAACACTGAAGCTTTCTTT	CSVEDRKNTEAFF
TRBV5-6	TRBD1	TRBJ2-7	few	TGTGCCAGCAAGGGACAGGGGGCTGCCTACGAGCAGTACTTC	CASKGQGAAYEQYF